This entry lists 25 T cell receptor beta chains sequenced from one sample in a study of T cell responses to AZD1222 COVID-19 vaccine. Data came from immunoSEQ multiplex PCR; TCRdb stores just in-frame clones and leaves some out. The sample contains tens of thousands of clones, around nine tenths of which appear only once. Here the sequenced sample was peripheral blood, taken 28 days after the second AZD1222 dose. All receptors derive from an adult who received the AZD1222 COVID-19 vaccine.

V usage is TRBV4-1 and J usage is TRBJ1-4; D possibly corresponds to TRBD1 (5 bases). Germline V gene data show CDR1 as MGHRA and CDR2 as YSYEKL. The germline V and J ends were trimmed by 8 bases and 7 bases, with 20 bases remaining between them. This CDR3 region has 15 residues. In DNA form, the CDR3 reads TGCGCCAGCGCGGAAAGGGGTCCCCAAGGTGAAAAACTGTTTTTT. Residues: CASAERGPQGEKLFF.

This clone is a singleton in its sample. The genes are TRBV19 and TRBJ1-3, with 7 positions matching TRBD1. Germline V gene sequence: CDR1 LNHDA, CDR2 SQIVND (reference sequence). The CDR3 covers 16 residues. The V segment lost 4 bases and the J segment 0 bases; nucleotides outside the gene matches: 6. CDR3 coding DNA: TGTGCCAGTAGTAGGGACAGCCCAACCTCTGGAAACACCATATATTTT. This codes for CASSRDSPTSGNTIYF.

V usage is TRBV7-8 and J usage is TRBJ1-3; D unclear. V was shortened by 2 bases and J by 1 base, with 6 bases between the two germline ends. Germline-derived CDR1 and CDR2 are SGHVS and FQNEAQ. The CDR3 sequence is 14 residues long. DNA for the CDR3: TGTGCCAGCAGCTTACGAGGGTCTGGAAACACCATATATTTT. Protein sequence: CASSLRGSGNTIYF.

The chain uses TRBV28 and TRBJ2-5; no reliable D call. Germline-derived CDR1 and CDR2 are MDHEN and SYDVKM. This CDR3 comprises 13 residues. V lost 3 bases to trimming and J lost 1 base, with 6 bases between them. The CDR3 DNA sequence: TGTGCCAGCAGTTTGATCGGCCAAGAGACCCAGTACTTC. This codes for CASSLIGQETQYF.

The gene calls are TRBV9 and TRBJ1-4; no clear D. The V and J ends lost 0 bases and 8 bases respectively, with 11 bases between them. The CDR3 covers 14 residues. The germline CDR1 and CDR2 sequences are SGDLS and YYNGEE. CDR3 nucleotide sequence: TGTGCCAGCAGCGTAGGGCAGTTGTCGGAAAAACTGTTTTTT. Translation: CASSVGQLSEKLFF.

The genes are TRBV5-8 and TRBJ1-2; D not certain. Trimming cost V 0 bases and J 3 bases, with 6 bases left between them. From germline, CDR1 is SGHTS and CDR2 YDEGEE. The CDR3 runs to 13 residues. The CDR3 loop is CASSLVGDYGYTF. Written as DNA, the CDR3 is TGTGCCAGCAGCTTGGTGGGCGACTATGGCTACACCTTC.

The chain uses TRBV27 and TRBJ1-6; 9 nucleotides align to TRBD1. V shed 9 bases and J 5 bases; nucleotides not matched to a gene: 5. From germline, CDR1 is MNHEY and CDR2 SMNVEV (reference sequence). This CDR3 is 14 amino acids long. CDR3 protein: CARADRGNNSPLHF. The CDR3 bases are TGTGCCAGAGCGGACAGGGGAAATAATTCACCCCTCCACTTT.

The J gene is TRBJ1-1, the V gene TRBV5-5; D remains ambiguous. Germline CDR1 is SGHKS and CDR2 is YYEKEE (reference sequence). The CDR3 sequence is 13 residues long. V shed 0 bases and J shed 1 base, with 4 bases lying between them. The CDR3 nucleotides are TGTGCCAGCAGCTTGGCACGGAACACTGAAGCTTTCTTT. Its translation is CASSLARNTEAFF.

The CDR3 DNA follows: TGTGCCAGCTTACTGACTAGCGGGAGAAGAAAGCAGTTCTTC. Protein sequence: CASLLTSGRRKQFF. The J gene is TRBJ2-1, the V gene TRBV2; 12 nucleotides agree with TRBD2. Germline V gene data show CDR1 as SNHLY and CDR2 as FYNNEI. After removal of 8 bases from V and 11 bases from J, the junction contained 10 bases not matched to a gene. The CDR3 length is 14 residues.

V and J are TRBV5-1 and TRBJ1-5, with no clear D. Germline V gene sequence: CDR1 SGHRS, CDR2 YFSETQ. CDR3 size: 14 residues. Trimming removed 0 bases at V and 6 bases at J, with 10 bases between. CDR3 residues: CASSLAGEGQPQHF. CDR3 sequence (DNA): TGCGCCAGCAGCTTGGCCGGGGAAGGTCAGCCCCAGCATTTT. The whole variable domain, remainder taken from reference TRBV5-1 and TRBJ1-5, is KAGVTQTPRYLIKTRGQQVTLSCSPISGHRSVSWYQQTPGQGLQFLFEYFSETQRNKGNFPGRFSGRQFSNSRSEMNVSTLELGDSALYLCASSLAGEGQPQHFGDGTRLSIL.

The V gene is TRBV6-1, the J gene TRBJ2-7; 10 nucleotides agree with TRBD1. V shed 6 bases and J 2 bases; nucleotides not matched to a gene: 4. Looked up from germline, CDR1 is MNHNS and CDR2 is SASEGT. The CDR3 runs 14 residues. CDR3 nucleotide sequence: TGTGCCAGCAGGAAGGGACAGGGGACCTACGAGCAGTACTTC. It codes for CASRKGQGTYEQYF.

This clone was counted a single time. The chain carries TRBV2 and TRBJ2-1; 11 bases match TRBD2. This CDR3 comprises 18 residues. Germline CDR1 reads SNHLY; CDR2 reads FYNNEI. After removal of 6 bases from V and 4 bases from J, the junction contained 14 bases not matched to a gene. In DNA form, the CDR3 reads TGTGCCAGCAGCGGCCCCGGGACTAGCGGACGTCGGTACAATGAGCAGTTCTTC. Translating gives CASSGPGTSGRRYNEQFF.

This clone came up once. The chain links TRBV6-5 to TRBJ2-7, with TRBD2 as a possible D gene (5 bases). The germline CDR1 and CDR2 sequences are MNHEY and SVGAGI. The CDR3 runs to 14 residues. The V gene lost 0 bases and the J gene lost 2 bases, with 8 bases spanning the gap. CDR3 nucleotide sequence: TGTGCCAGCAGTTACTCCGGACTGGCCTACGAGCAGTACTTC. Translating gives CASSYSGLAYEQYF.

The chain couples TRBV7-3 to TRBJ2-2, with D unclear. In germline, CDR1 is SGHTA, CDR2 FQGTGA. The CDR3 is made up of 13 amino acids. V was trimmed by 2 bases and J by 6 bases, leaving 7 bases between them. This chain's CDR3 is CASSLLSAGELFF. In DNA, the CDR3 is TGTGCCAGCAGCTTACTCTCGGCCGGGGAGCTGTTTTTT.

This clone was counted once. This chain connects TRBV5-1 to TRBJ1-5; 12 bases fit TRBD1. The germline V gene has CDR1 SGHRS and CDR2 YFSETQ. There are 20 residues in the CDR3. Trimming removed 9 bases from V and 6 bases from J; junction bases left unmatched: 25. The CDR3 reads CATFRPPGQGAPRISQPQHF. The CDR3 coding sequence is TGCGCCACCTTCAGACCCCCGGGACAGGGGGCGCCCCGGATCAGTCAGCCCCAGCATTTT. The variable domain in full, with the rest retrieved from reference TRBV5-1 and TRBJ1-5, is KAGVTQTPRYLIKTRGQQVTLSCSPISGHRSVSWYQQTPGQGLQFLFEYFSETQRNKGNFPGRFSGRQFSNSRSEMNVSTLELGDSALYLCATFRPPGQGAPRISQPQHFGDGTRLSIL.

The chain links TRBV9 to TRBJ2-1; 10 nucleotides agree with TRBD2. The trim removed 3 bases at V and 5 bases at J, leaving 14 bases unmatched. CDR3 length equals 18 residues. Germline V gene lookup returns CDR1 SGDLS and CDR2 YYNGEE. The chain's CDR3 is CASSGTWGTSVRNNEQFF. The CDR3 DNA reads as TGTGCCAGCAGCGGGACCTGGGGGACTAGCGTTCGGAACAATGAGCAGTTCTTC.

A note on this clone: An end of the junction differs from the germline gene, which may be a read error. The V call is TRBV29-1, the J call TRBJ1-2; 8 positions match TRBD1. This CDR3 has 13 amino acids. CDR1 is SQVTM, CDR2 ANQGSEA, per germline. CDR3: CSAEDRGNYGYTF. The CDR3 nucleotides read TGCAGCGCTGAAGACAGGGGAAACTATGGCTACACCTTC.

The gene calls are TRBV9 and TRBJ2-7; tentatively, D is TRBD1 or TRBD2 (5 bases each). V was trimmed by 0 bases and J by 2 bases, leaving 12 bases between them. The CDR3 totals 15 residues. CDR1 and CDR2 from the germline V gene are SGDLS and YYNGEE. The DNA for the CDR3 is TGTGCCAGCAGCGTAGGAGGGACGAAGGCCTACGAGCAGTACTTC. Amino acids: CASSVGGTKAYEQYF. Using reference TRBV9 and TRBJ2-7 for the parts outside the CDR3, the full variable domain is DSGVTQTPKHLITATGQRVTLRCSPRSGDLSVYWYQQSLDQGLQFLIQYYNGEERAKGNILERFSAQQFPDLHSELNLSSLELGDSALYFCASSVGGTKAYEQYFGPGTRLTVT.

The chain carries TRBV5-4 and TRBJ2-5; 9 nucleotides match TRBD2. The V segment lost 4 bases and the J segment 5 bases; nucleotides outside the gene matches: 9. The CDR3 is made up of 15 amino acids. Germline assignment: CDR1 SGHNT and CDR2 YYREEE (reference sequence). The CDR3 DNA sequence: TGTGCCAGCAGCAACGCTCCGGCGGGGGGGGAGACCCAGTACTTC. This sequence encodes CASSNAPAGGETQYF.

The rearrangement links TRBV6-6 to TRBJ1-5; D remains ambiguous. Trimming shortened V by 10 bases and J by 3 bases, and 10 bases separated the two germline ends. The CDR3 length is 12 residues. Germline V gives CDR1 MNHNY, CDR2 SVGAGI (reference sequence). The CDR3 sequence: CAIGRFNQPQHF. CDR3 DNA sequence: TGTGCCATCGGACGGTTCAATCAGCCCCAGCATTTT.

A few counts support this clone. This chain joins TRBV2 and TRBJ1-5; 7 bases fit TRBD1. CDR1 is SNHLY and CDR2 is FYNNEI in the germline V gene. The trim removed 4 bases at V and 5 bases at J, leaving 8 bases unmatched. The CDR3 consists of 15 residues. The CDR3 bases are TGTGCCAGCAGTGTTGTTCGGCAGGGGGATCAGCCCCAGCATTTT. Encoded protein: CASSVVRQGDQPQHF.

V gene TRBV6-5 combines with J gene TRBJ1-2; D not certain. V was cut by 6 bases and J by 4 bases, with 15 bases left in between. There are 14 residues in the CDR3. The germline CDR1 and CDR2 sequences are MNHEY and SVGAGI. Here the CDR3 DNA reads TGTGCCAGCAGAGCCCGTCCGGGCAGCTATGGCTACACCTTC. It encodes CASRARPGSYGYTF.

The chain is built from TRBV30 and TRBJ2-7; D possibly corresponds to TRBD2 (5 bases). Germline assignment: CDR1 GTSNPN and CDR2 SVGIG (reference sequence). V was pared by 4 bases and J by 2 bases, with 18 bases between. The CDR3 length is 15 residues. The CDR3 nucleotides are TGTGCCTGGACTCCCCGGGCGGGCGTTCCCTACGAGCAGTACTTC. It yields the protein CAWTPRAGVPYEQYF.

CDR3 bases: TGTGCCAGCAGCTTCTACAATGAGCAGTTCTTC. Residues: CASSFYNEQFF. V usage is TRBV11-3 and J usage is TRBJ2-1; no firm D call. The V gene lost 3 bases and the J gene lost 3 bases, with 0 bases spanning the gap. The CDR3 contains 11 residues. Per the germline V gene, CDR1 is SGHNT and CDR2 is YENEEA. Using reference TRBV11-3 and TRBJ2-1 for the parts outside the CDR3, the full variable domain is EAGVVQSPRYKIIEKKQPVAFWCNPISGHNTLYWYLQNLGQGPELLIRYENEEAVDDSQLPKDRFSAERLKGVDSTLKIQPAELGDSAVYLCASSFYNEQFFGPGTRLTVL.

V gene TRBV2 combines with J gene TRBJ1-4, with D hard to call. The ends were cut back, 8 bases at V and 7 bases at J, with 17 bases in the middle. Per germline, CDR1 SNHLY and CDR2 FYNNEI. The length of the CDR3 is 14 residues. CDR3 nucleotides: TGTGCCAGCGGCCAAAGAGATTTCGGTGAAAAACTGTTTTTT. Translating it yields CASGQRDFGEKLFF.